What follows describes a single T cell receptor beta chain. What it binds is not known. This record comes from a study of T cell repertoires in cytomegalovirus infection. V trimming: 3 bases; J trimming: 2 bases; junction bases outside the gene matches: 7. The CDR3 sequence is 15 residues long. Germline CDR1 SGHVS, CDR2 FQNEAQ. One entry per CDR3 protein results from TCRdb running MiXCR on the reads. In the table there are approximately 730,000 distinct CDR3 sequences, just under 30% of which are singletons. Study-wide results and caveats: Adding up the frequency of public TCR beta families identified people who carried CMV plus the relevant HLA.

The receptor was isolated from a human donor in good health (CMV status not recorded). Some clones in this sample may be carry-over from other donors' samples. The V and J genes are TRBV7-8 and TRBJ2-7; 7 positions match TRBD1. The specimen comprised cultured CD8+ T cells from PBMCs, sampled from culture after CMV antigen stimulation. CDR3 nucleotide sequence: TGTGCCAGCAGCTTTTACAGGGGAACCCCCTACGAGCAGTACGTC. The encoded protein is CASSFYRGTPYEQYV.